Each of the 27 T cell receptor beta chains below was sequenced from the same sample in a study of blood T cell repertoires in COVID-19. Clones were sequenced by immunoSEQ multiplex PCR, and TCRdb holds only the in-frame ones, with some missing. Here the sample spans 150,000 or so clones, 80% being singletons. Input material: peripheral blood. The receptors here all came from a man aged 55 to 70 with active or convalescent COVID-19.

The chain joins TRBV7-9 to TRBJ2-1; 7 positions match TRBD1. This CDR3 has 15 amino acids. Per germline, CDR1 SEHNR and CDR2 FQNEAQ (reference sequence). Trimming took 4 bases from V and 7 from J; bases not matched to a gene: 10. The DNA of the CDR3 is TGTGCCAGCAGCTCGAGGGGGCAATTAGGGAATGAGCAGTTCTTC. Translation gives CASSSRGQLGNEQFF.

The DNA of the CDR3 is TGTGCCAGCAGTTCACAGTACAATCAGCCCCAGCATTTT. It translates to CASSSQYNQPQHF. The chain uses TRBV27 and TRBJ1-5; D gene unclear. The CDR3 has 13 residues. CDR1 is MNHEY and CDR2 is SMNVEV in the germline V gene (reference sequence). Trimming cost V 4 bases and J 3 bases, with 7 bases left between them.

The chain combines TRBV28 with TRBJ2-1, with D tentatively TRBD2 (5 bases). V gave up 9 bases and J gave up 6 bases, with 21 bases separating them. The CDR3 has 15 amino acids. In germline, CDR1 is MDHEN, CDR2 SYDVKM. The DNA for the CDR3 is TGTGCCAGTCAACTTGGACTTTTAGTATTCAATGAGCAGTTCTTC. Encoded protein: CASQLGLLVFNEQFF.

On this clone: At one boundary the junction diverges from the germline segment, which might be a read error. The chain joins TRBV28 to TRBJ2-1; D is unresolved. Germline V lookup: CDR1 MDHEN, CDR2 SYDVKM. CDR3 length equals 12 residues. Here the CDR3 reads CASSLMYNEEFF. For the CDR3, the DNA is TGTGCCAGCAGCCTAATGTACAATGAGGAGTTCTTC.

J is TRBJ2-1 and V is TRBV19; D possibly corresponds to TRBD1 (5 bases). There are 13 residues in the CDR3. V was cut by 10 bases and J by 6 bases, with 16 bases left in between. Germline CDR1 reads LNHDA; CDR2 reads SQIVND (reference sequence). The CDR3 sequence: CATKNQGSNEQFF. The CDR3 DNA is TGTGCCACAAAGAACCAGGGAAGCAATGAGCAGTTCTTC.

This sequence joins TRBV15 and TRBJ2-7; D is perhaps TRBD1 (5 bases). CDR1 is LNHNV and CDR2 is YYDKDF in the germline V gene (reference sequence). The CDR3 is made up of 13 amino acids. V was cut by 0 bases and J by 4 bases, with 7 bases left in between. Here the CDR3 DNA reads TGTGCCACCAGCAGAGACAGGGTTTACGAGCAGTACTTC. Its protein product is CATSRDRVYEQYF.

This clone was observed a handful of times. This chain joins TRBV28 and TRBJ1-5; D uncertain. V was cut by 4 bases and J by 10 bases, with 5 bases left in between. Per the germline V gene, CDR1 is MDHEN and CDR2 is SYDVKM. The CDR3 has 10 residues. The CDR3 sequence is CASSSYPQHF. The CDR3 nucleotides are TGTGCCAGCAGTTCCTACCCCCAGCATTTT.

The rearrangement joins TRBV5-5 to TRBJ1-5; perhaps TRBD1 as D (5 bases). V lost 2 bases and J lost 7, with 16 bases in between. The CDR3 has 15 residues. The germline V gene has CDR1 SGHKS and CDR2 YYEKEE (reference sequence). CDR3 nucleotide sequence: TGTGCCAGCAGCTTTGTGGGGGGTGGCGGACAGCCCCAGCATTTT. Its protein is CASSFVGGGGQPQHF.

This rearrangement joins TRBV5-1 to TRBJ2-3; TRBD1 agrees at 7 bases. The trim removed 4 bases at V and 2 bases at J, leaving 4 bases unmatched. CDR1 is SGHRS and CDR2 is YFSETQ in the germline V gene. The CDR3 length is 14 residues. The CDR3 here is CASSQGQNTDTQYF. CDR3 in DNA: TGCGCCAGCAGCCAGGGACAGAACACAGATACGCAGTATTTT.

J is TRBJ2-5 and V is TRBV2; 8 nucleotides agree with TRBD2. The CDR3 totals 17 residues. CDR1 and CDR2 from the germline V gene are SNHLY and FYNNEI. V gave up 5 bases and J gave up 0 bases; unmatched junction bases: 11. For the CDR3, the DNA is TGTGCCAGCAGTCCGAAGGGGACTAGTCGAGACCAAGAGACCCAGTACTTC. As protein: CASSPKGTSRDQETQYF.

V usage is TRBV3-1 (or the pseudogene TRBV3-2) and J usage is TRBJ2-1; 12 bases agree with TRBD2. The V gene end was trimmed by 4 bases and the J gene end by 9 bases; junction bases not matched to a gene: 4. The CDR3 contains 14 residues. Looked up from germline, CDR1 is LGHDT and CDR2 is YNNKEL (reference sequence). CDR3 sequence reads: CASSRMGLAGEQFF. Here the CDR3 DNA reads TGTGCCAGCAGCCGGATGGGACTAGCGGGTGAGCAGTTCTTC.

The chain has TRBV4-1 and TRBJ2-1; 7 bases are a match to TRBD2. The ends lost 0 bases at V and 2 bases at J; junction bases unmatched: 10. Germline V gene lookup returns CDR1 MGHRA and CDR2 YSYEKL. The CDR3 has 18 amino acids. CDR3 region: CASSQDPPQRGAYNEQFF. The CDR3 DNA sequence: TGCGCCAGCAGCCAAGATCCCCCTCAGCGGGGCGCCTACAATGAGCAGTTCTTC.

V gene TRBV6-2 or TRBV6-3 combines with J gene TRBJ2-1, with 13 bases identical to TRBD2. The V and J ends lost 4 bases and 11 bases, in that order; junction bases with no gene match: 5. CDR1 and CDR2 (germline): MNHEY, SVGEGT. This CDR3 is built from 14 residues. CDR3 coding DNA: TGTGCCAGCAGTTTTGGGGGACTAGCGGGAAAGCAGTTCTTC. Translated, it gives CASSFGGLAGKQFF.

The chain links TRBV7-8 to TRBJ1-2; D ambiguous. The germline gives CDR1 SGHVS, CDR2 FQNEAQ. V was cut by 3 bases and J by 0 bases, with 2 bases left in between. The CDR3 extends over 12 amino acids. The CDR3 bases are TGTGCCAGCAGCTTCTCTAACTATGGCTACACCTTC. Translated: CASSFSNYGYTF. Full variable domain (rest looked up from reference TRBV7-8 and TRBJ1-2): GAGVSQSPRYKVAKRGQDVALRCDPISGHVSLFWYQQALGQGPEFLTYFQNEAQLDKSGLPSDRFFAERPEGSVSTLKIQRTQQEDSAVYLCASSFSNYGYTFGSGTRLTVV.

The chain carries TRBV7-2 and TRBJ1-1; a possible D gene is TRBD1 (6 bases). The CDR3 is 14 amino acids. Germline lookup yields CDR1 SGHTA and CDR2 FQGNSA. V dropped 3 bases and J dropped 5 bases, with 13 bases sitting between them. The CDR3 DNA sequence: TGTGCCAGCAGCTTCAGGGTTCAGGGGACTGAAGCTTTCTTT. Translating it yields CASSFRVQGTEAFF.

About this clone: The identical CDR3 is also encoded by other nucleotide sequences in the sample. DNA of the CDR3: TGTGCCAGCAGTGAAGAGGGGGTTCAGCCCCAGCATTTT. Its protein product is CASSEEGVQPQHF. This chain links TRBV2 with TRBJ1-5, with D tentatively TRBD1 (6 bases). V was clipped by 1 base and J by 6 bases, with 7 bases between them. Germline V gene lookup returns CDR1 SNHLY and CDR2 FYNNEI. CDR3 length: 13 amino acids.

This clone was observed a few times. This sequence joins TRBV28 and TRBJ1-4, with TRBD1 matching 8 bases. The germline gives CDR1 MDHEN, CDR2 SYDVKM. Trimming took 4 bases from V and 5 from J; bases not matched to a gene: 12. The CDR3 has 17 residues. CDR3: CASSSPPRTGRNEKLFF. CDR3 in DNA: TGTGCCAGCAGTTCGCCCCCCCGGACAGGGCGAAATGAAAAACTGTTTTTT.

The chain joins TRBV27 to TRBJ2-7; possibly TRBD1 for D (6 bases). The V end lost 5 bases, the J end lost 2 bases, and 13 bases lay between the germline ends. The CDR3 is 14 residues long. Germline CDR1 MNHEY, CDR2 SMNVEV (reference sequence). CDR3 DNA: TGTGCCAGCAGTCCCGACAGGCTCGCCTACGAGCAGTACTTC. It codes for CASSPDRLAYEQYF.

The V gene is TRBV7-9, the J gene TRBJ2-7, with D possibly TRBD2 on 6 matching bases. V lost 5 bases and J lost 5, with 13 bases in between. CDR1 is SEHNR and CDR2 is FQNEAQ in the germline V gene (reference sequence). The CDR3 has 13 amino acids. The CDR3 is CASSQLGRNEQYF. CDR3 DNA sequence: TGTGCCAGCAGCCAGCTGGGGAGGAACGAGCAGTACTTC.

The chain combines TRBV19 with TRBJ1-2, with no clear D. The length of the CDR3 is 12 residues. CDR1 and CDR2 (germline): LNHDA, SQIVND (reference sequence). The V gene lost 9 bases and the J gene lost 8 bases, with 16 bases spanning the gap. The CDR3 sequence is CARPKPSRGYTF. CDR3 coding DNA: TGTGCCAGACCTAAGCCGAGCCGGGGCTACACCTTC.

This sequence joins TRBV3-1 (or the pseudogene TRBV3-2) and TRBJ1-1, with D unresolved. This CDR3 contains 16 residues. V shed 0 bases and J shed 1 base, with 12 bases lying between them. CDR1 and CDR2 from the germline V gene are LGHDT and YNNKEL (reference sequence). The DNA for the CDR3 is TGTGCCAGCAGCCAAGATTGGGCCAGCCCGAACACTGAAGCTTTCTTT. It is translated as CASSQDWASPNTEAFF.

This sequence joins TRBV9 and TRBJ1-2, with 9 bases fitting TRBD1. V lost 0 bases, J lost 4 bases, and 4 bases stayed unmatched. Germline V CDR1 and CDR2: SGDLS, YYNGEE. The CDR3 is made up of 15 amino acids. CDR3 loop: CASSVGGQGSYGYTF. DNA for the CDR3: TGTGCCAGCAGCGTAGGAGGACAGGGGAGCTATGGCTACACCTTC.

This chain uses TRBV20-1 with TRBJ2-5; weak D call: TRBD1 (6 bases). The V gene lost 3 bases and the J gene lost 4 bases, with 12 bases spanning the gap. The CDR3 is 13 residues long. Germline-derived CDR1 and CDR2 are DFQATT and SNEGSKA (reference sequence). Here the CDR3 reads CSASHQGPETQYF. CDR3 nucleotides: TGCAGTGCTAGTCATCAGGGGCCAGAGACCCAGTACTTC.

The V gene is TRBV5-6, the J gene TRBJ1-2; D remains unclear. Germline-derived CDR1 and CDR2 are SGHDT and YYEEEE. There are 13 residues in the CDR3. Trimming pared 4 bases from V and 8 bases from J, leaving 15 bases between. The CDR3 reads CASSPPRLGGYTF. The CDR3, as DNA: TGTGCCAGCAGCCCCCCCCGACTAGGGGGCTACACCTTC.

This sequence joins TRBV7-2 and TRBJ2-7; perhaps TRBD1 as D (6 bases). Germline CDR1 is SGHTA and CDR2 is FQGNSA. Trimming removed 2 bases at V and 0 bases at J, with 8 bases between. The length of the CDR3 is 14 residues. Here the CDR3 DNA reads TGTGCCAGCAGCTTATTCAGGGGCTCCTACGAGCAGTACTTC. Protein: CASSLFRGSYEQYF. The full variable domain, rest sourced from reference TRBV7-2 and TRBJ2-7, is GAGVSQSPSNKVTEKGKDVELRCDPISGHTALYWYRQSLGQGLEFLIYFQGNSAPDKSGLPSDRFSAERTGGSVSTLTIQRTQQEDSAVYLCASSLFRGSYEQYFGPGTRLTVT.

V gene TRBV7-9 combines with J gene TRBJ2-2; D possibly corresponds to TRBD1 (6 bases). The V and J ends lost 5 bases and 8 bases respectively, with 12 bases between them. Germline loops: CDR1 SEHNR, CDR2 FQNEAQ (reference sequence). The CDR3 runs to 13 residues. The CDR3 DNA reads as TGTGCCAGCAGCCCTACAGGGATAGGGGAGCTGTTTTTT. It codes for CASSPTGIGELFF.

V is TRBV18 and J is TRBJ1-1; D gene ambiguous. Looked up from germline, CDR1 is KGHSH and CDR2 is LQKENI. V was shortened by 2 bases and J by 5 bases, with 6 bases between the two germline ends. This CDR3 region has 12 residues. The CDR3 protein is CASSPAETEAFF. The CDR3 DNA sequence: TGTGCCAGCTCACCAGCGGAGACTGAAGCTTTCTTT.